These 16 T cell receptor beta chains were sequenced from one sample in a study of tumor-infiltrating lymphocytes in primary liver carcinoma. Constant-region priming of approximately 500 ng total RNA yielded TCR beta cDNA. Three-round nested multiplex PCR performed with slightly modified ARM-PCR produced the TCR beta libraries. TRBV1-TRBV30 forward primers and a C-beta reverse primer were used in the first two PCR rounds, which each ran for nine to ten cycles. A single record per CDR3 protein comes from TCRdb applying MiXCR to the multiplex PCR reads. The sample lists 300,000 to 350,000 distinct CDR3 sequences, roughly three fifths seen once, with about 15% in the top ten. They got blood RNA out of unsorted whole blood and also pulled out germline DNA. The sample consisted of peripheral blood. All receptors come from a woman in her thirties with primary liver carcinoma and hepatitis B virus infection.

The genes are TRBV28 and TRBJ1-2; D call uncertain. There are 13 residues in the CDR3. V was pared by 4 bases and J by 4 bases, with 10 bases between. Germline loops: CDR1 MDHEN, CDR2 SYDVKM. The CDR3 here is CASSSTNPYGYTF. CDR3 bases: TGTGCCAGCAGTTCCACTAACCCCTATGGCTACACCTTC.

As for this clonotype: Just one base apart from a much larger clone, this may be a read error. The chain combines TRBV6-5 with TRBJ2-3, with D hard to call. CDR3 length equals 14 residues. Germline V CDR1 and CDR2: MNHEY, SVGAGI. The CDR3 nucleotides read TGTGCCAGCAGTTACTTCCGGAGCACAGATATGCAGTATTTT. This codes for CASSYFRSTDMQYF.

As for this clonotype: At one of its ends the junction is not consistent with the germline gene, which may arise from a read error. For the CDR3, the DNA is TGTGCCACCTCCGGGCCGACCTACGAGCGGTACTTC. This translates into CATSGPTYERYF. This chain connects TRBV25-1 to TRBJ2-7, with no clear D. Germline V CDR1 and CDR2: MGHDK, SYGVNS. The CDR3 sequence is 12 residues long.

This clonotype was observed a single time. This is likely a read error, given that the CDR3 carries no conserved phenylalanine or tryptophan at its end. V gene TRBV11-2 combines with J gene TRBJ2-1; 8 bases are shared with TRBD2. CDR1 is SGHAT, CDR2 FQNNGV, per germline. CDR3 length: 16 amino acids. As DNA, the CDR3 is TGTGCCAGCAGCCTCTCCGGACTAGCCCCCTACAATAAGCAGTTCTCC. This gives the protein CASSLSGLAPYNKQFS.

About this clonotype itself: No conserved phenylalanine or tryptophan ends this CDR3, so it is likely a read error. The limits of the CDR3 on the DNA are not certain, so only TCRdb's listed CDR3 is given. The rearrangement joins TRBV11-2 to TRBJ1-1. The CDR3 adds up to 12 amino acids, both ends counted. Germline V gene data show CDR1 as SGHAT and CDR2 as FQNNGV. The CDR3 here is CASSLPNTEASY.

On this clonotype itself: One end of the junction fails to match germline, which may point to a read error. V gene TRBV12-3 or TRBV12-4 combines with J gene TRBJ2-1, with 12 bases fitting TRBD1. This CDR3 region has 15 residues. The chain's CDR3 is CASSFWDRGLDEQLF. Here the CDR3 DNA reads TGTGCCAGCAGTTTCTGGGACAGGGGGCTGGATGAGCAGCTCTTC.

The V call is TRBV4-3, the J call TRBJ2-7; TRBD1 might be the D (6 bases). V lost 1 base and J lost 1, with 11 bases in between. There are 15 residues in the CDR3. The germline V gene has CDR1 LGHNA and CDR2 YSLEER. This CDR3 is CASSQGQRGSYEQYF. CDR3 coding DNA: TGCGCCAGCAGCCAAGGGCAGAGGGGGTCCTACGAGCAGTACTTC.

As regards this clonotype: Compared with germline, one end of the junction differs, possibly owing to a read error. J is TRBJ2-3 and V is TRBV11-2; TRBD1 aligns across 11 bases. Germline values: CDR1 SGHAT, CDR2 FQNNGV. There are 17 residues in the CDR3. The CDR3 coding sequence is TGTGTCAGCAGCCCTGGACAGGGGGCGCAGACGACAGATACGCAGTATTTT. Residues: CVSSPGQGAQTTDTQYF.

This clonotype came up many times. The V gene is TRBV29-1, the J gene TRBJ2-3; D is perhaps TRBD2 (5 bases). The CDR3 has 14 residues. Germline values: CDR1 SQVTM, CDR2 ANQGSEA. Trimming took off 4 bases at V and 0 bases at J, with 11 bases between the two ends. CDR3 nucleotides: TGCAGCGTTGCGGTGGGAGATAGCACAGATACGCAGTATTTT. Amino acids: CSVAVGDSTDTQYF.

This clonotype was seen many times. The rearrangement joins TRBV29-1 to TRBJ2-1; D is ambiguous. The germline V and J ends were trimmed by 3 bases and 8 bases, with 5 bases remaining between them. CDR1 and CDR2 (germline): SQVTM, ANQGSEA. The CDR3 is made up of 10 amino acids. Here the CDR3 reads CSVEVDEQFF. In nucleotides, the CDR3 is TGCAGCGTTGAGGTAGATGAGCAGTTCTTC.

V usage is TRBV29-1 and J usage is TRBJ2-5, with 7 nucleotides matching TRBD1. V shed 0 bases, J shed 9 bases, and the junction held 13 bases outside the gene matches. This CDR3 comprises 15 residues. Looked up from germline, CDR1 is SQVTM and CDR2 is ANQGSEA. CDR3 bases: TGCAGCGTTGAAGATCGACAGGGCCCAGTTGGGGCCCAGTACTTC. Encoded protein: CSVEDRQGPVGAQYF.

To note about this clonotype: A much more abundant neighbour one base away suggests this may be a read error. This chain connects TRBV6-1 to TRBJ2-7; D is perhaps TRBD2 (5 bases). Per the germline V gene, CDR1 is MNHNS and CDR2 is SASEGT. This CDR3 is built from 15 residues. The V end was cut by 3 bases, the J end by 5 bases, with 17 bases between. The CDR3 loop is CASSDAGIGKHEQYF. CDR3 sequence (DNA): TGTGCCAGCAGTGATGCCGGGATAGGGAAGCACGAGCAGTACTTC.

Turning to this clonotype: The missing conserved phenylalanine or tryptophan at the end of this CDR3 makes a read error likely. Because the CDR3's place on the DNA is in doubt, the DNA is left out and the CDR3 is given as listed by TCRdb. The CDR3 protein is CAWQSGRGGEQLL. The chain recombines TRBV30 with TRBJ2-1; the table's D call, TRBD1, has no DNA check behind it. Germline loops: CDR1 GTSNPN, CDR2 SVGIG (reference sequence). The CDR3 is 13 amino acids in total, end residues counted.

Concerning this clonotype itself: A read error is possible here, since a much larger clone lies one base away. The rearrangement uses TRBV11-2 and TRBJ2-3; D remains ambiguous. The CDR3 is made up of 17 amino acids. Germline-derived CDR1 and CDR2 are SGHAT and FQNNGV. V was shortened by 1 base and J by 2 bases, with 16 bases between the two germline ends. CDR3 sequence reads: CASSLAGWNGPTDTQYF. CDR3 sequence (DNA): TGTGCCAGCAGCTTAGCTGGGTGGAATGGACCCACAGATACGCAGTATTTT.

This clonotype was seen a handful of times. A clone one base away is much larger, so this may be a read error. The gene calls are TRBV11-1 and TRBJ1-5; no reliable D call. The CDR3 sequence is 13 residues long. Germline assignment: CDR1 SGHAT and CDR2 FQDESV (reference sequence). For the CDR3, the DNA is TGTGCCGGCAGCTTAAATGACAATCAGCCCCAGCATTTT. Residues: CAGSLNDNQPQHF.

The sample holds many counts of this clonotype. This sequence joins TRBV4-1 and TRBJ1-1; TRBD1 agrees at 10 bases. CDR3 length: 14 residues. Losses at the gene ends were 3 bases for V and 11 bases for J; bases not matched to a gene: 9. Looked up from germline, CDR1 is MGHRA and CDR2 is YSYEKL. DNA for the CDR3: TGCGCCAGCAGCCACGGGGGACAGGGGCTTGGGGCTTTCTTT. Translating gives CASSHGGQGLGAFF.